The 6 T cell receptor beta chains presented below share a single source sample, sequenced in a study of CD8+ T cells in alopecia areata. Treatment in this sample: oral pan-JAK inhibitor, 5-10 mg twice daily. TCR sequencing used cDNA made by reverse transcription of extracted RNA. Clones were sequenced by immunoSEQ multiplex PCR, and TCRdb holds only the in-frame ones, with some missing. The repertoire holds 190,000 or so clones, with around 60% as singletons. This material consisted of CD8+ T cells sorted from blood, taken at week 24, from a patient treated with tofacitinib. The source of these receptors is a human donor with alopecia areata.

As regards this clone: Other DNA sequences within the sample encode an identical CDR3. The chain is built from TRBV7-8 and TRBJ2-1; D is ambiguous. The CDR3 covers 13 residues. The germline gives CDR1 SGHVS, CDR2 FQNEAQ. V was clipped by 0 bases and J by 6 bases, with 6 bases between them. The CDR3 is CASSLARGNEQFF. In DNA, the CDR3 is TGTGCCAGCAGCTTAGCGCGTGGCAATGAGCAGTTCTTC.

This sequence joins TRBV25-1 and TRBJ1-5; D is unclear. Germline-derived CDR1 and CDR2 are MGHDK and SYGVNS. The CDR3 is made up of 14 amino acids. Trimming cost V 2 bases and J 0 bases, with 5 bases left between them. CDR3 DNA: TGTGCCAGCAGTGAAGCAGGTAGCAATCAGCCCCAGCATTTT. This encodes CASSEAGSNQPQHF.

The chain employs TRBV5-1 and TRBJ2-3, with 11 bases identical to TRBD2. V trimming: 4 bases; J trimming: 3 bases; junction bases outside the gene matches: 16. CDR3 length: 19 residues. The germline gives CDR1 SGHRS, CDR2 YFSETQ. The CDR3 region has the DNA TGCGCCAGCAGCCCCTGGGGACTAGCGGCTCCGGGGTTTACAGATACGCAGTATTTT. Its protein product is CASSPWGLAAPGFTDTQYF.

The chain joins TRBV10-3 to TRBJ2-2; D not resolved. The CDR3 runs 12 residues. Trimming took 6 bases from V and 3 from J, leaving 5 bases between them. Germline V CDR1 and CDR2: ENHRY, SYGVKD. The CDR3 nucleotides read TGTGCCATCAGGGGCGACACCGGGGAGCTGTTTTTT. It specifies CAIRGDTGELFF.

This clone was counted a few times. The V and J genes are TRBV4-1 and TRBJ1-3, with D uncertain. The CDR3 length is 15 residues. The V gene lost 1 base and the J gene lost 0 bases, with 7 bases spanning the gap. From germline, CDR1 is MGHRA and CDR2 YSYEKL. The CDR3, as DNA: TGCGCCAGCAGCCAAGGATCCCTCTCTGGAAACACCATATATTTT. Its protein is CASSQGSLSGNTIYF.

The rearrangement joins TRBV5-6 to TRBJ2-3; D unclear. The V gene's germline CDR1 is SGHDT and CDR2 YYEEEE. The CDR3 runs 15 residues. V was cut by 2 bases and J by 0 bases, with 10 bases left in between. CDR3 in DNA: TGTGCCAGCAGCTTTGGTCTCGCTAGCACAGATACGCAGTATTTT. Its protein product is CASSFGLASTDTQYF.